These T cell receptor beta chains were read from a single sample in a study of blood T cell repertoires in COVID-19. Profiled with immunoSEQ multiplex PCR; TCRdb holds only in-frame clones, not every one. The sample has 85,000 to 95,000 clones; around 87% are singletons. The specimen was peripheral blood. These receptors were obtained from a human donor with acute or convalescent COVID-19. The donor label of this sample is uncertain. The CDR3 runs from the conserved cysteine through the conserved F or W. The order of the fields is D gene, V gene, J gene, clone size, CDR3 DNA, CDR3 protein. A D gene is named only where the DNA matches it firmly. The size of a clone is reported for some rows only, either as once, few or many, or as a class for expanded clones.

d_gene: TRBD2; v_gene: TRBV18; j_gene: TRBJ2-5; abundance: -; CDR3nt: TGTGCCAGCTCACCACCTAGCGGGGCTCAAGAGACCCAGTACTTC; CDR3aa: CASSPPSGAQETQYF
d_gene: TRBD1; v_gene: TRBV12-5; j_gene: TRBJ1-2; abundance: once; CDR3nt: TGTGCTAGTAGCTATCACAGGGGTGGCTACACCTTC; CDR3aa: CASSYHRGGYTF
d_gene: TRBD1; v_gene: TRBV5-1; j_gene: TRBJ1-2; abundance: -; CDR3nt: TGCGCCAGCAGCTTTACAGGGGAGGATGGCTACACCTTC; CDR3aa: CASSFTGEDGYTF
d_gene: TRBD1; v_gene: TRBV24-1; j_gene: TRBJ2-5; abundance: once; CDR3nt: TGTGCCACCAGTGACGTACAAGTTGGGACAGGGGGTAAAGAGACCCAGTACTTC; CDR3aa: CATSDVQVGTGGKETQYF
d_gene: TRBD1; v_gene: TRBV7-9; j_gene: TRBJ1-3; abundance: -; CDR3nt: TGTGCCAGCAGTCTGGACAGGGGTTCTGGAAACACCATATATTTT; CDR3aa: CASSLDRGSGNTIYF
d_gene: TRBD1; v_gene: TRBV9; j_gene: TRBJ2-7; abundance: few; CDR3nt: TGTGCCAGCAGCGTAGCCGGACAGGGTTACGAGCAGTACTTC; CDR3aa: CASSVAGQGYEQYF
d_gene: TRBD1; v_gene: TRBV27; j_gene: TRBJ1-3; abundance: once; CDR3nt: TGTGCCAGCAGTCCCGGGACAGGGGGCCTTCGAAACACCATATATTTT; CDR3aa: CASSPGTGGLRNTIYF
d_gene: -; v_gene: TRBV28; j_gene: TRBJ2-7; abundance: -; CDR3nt: TGTGCCAGCAGGGGTCTCGGGGTCACCTACGAGCAGTACTTC; CDR3aa: CASRGLGVTYEQYF
d_gene: TRBD2; v_gene: TRBV9; j_gene: TRBJ2-3; abundance: -; CDR3nt: TGTGCCAGCAGCGTGGGGACTAGCGGGCCCACAGATACGCAGTATTTT; CDR3aa: CASSVGTSGPTDTQYF
d_gene: -; v_gene: TRBV7-3; j_gene: TRBJ2-2; abundance: -; CDR3nt: TGTGCCAGCAGCTCACCTGGAGGGACGCCGGCGAAGACCGGGGAGCTGTTTTTT; CDR3aa: CASSSPGGTPAKTGELFF
d_gene: TRBD1; v_gene: TRBV24-1; j_gene: TRBJ1-2; abundance: -; CDR3nt: TGTGCCACCAGTGATTCCCAGACAGGGAACTATGGCTACACCTTC; CDR3aa: CATSDSQTGNYGYTF
d_gene: -; v_gene: TRBV19; j_gene: TRBJ2-3; abundance: -; CDR3nt: TGTGCCAGTAGTATACAACAGGGTAACGCTGATACGCAGTATTTT; CDR3aa: CASSIQQGNADTQYF
d_gene: -; v_gene: TRBV1; j_gene: TRBJ2-2; abundance: -; CDR3nt: TGCACCAGCAGCCAAGATAAGGAATATGAGAACGGCAGGGCGAACACCGGGGAGCTGTTTTTT; CDR3aa: CTSSQDKEYENGRANTGELFF
d_gene: TRBD2; v_gene: TRBV5-8; j_gene: TRBJ2-1; abundance: once; CDR3nt: TGTGCCAGCAGCAAGGGACTAGCGGGGGGCCTTAACTACAATGAGCAGTTCTTC; CDR3aa: CASSKGLAGGLNYNEQFF
d_gene: TRBD1; v_gene: TRBV6-1; j_gene: TRBJ1-1; abundance: -; CDR3nt: TGTGCCAGCAGTGAGAGGGGGCTAATAATCACTGAAGCTTTCTTT; CDR3aa: CASSERGLIITEAFF
d_gene: TRBD1; v_gene: TRBV28; j_gene: TRBJ1-2; abundance: -; CDR3nt: TGTGCCAGCAGTTTCGGACAGGGGGCTGATGGCTACACCTTC; CDR3aa: CASSFGQGADGYTF
d_gene: -; v_gene: TRBV12-3/TRBV12-4; j_gene: TRBJ2-7; abundance: few; CDR3nt: TGTGCCAGCAGTTTACGGGTCTACGAGCAGTACTTC; CDR3aa: CASSLRVYEQYF
d_gene: -; v_gene: TRBV2; j_gene: TRBJ2-1; abundance: -; CDR3nt: TGTGCCAGCTGGAACCGACAGGAACAAACGCGCTACAATGAGCAGTTCTTC; CDR3aa: CASWNRQEQTRYNEQFF
d_gene: -; v_gene: TRBV27; j_gene: TRBJ2-7; abundance: -; CDR3nt: TGTGCCAGCAGTTTCCAGGGTGGCTACGAGCAGTACTTC; CDR3aa: CASSFQGGYEQYF
d_gene: -; v_gene: TRBV5-1; j_gene: TRBJ1-1; abundance: few; CDR3nt: TGCGCCAGCAGTCGTTTACCCCGCGGGGGCACTGAAGCTTTCTTT; CDR3aa: CASSRLPRGGTEAFF
d_gene: -; v_gene: TRBV6-5; j_gene: TRBJ1-6; abundance: -; CDR3nt: TGTGCCAGCATCTTCCAGGGAACGAATAATTCACCCCTCCACTTT; CDR3aa: CASIFQGTNNSPLHF
d_gene: TRBD1; v_gene: TRBV5-4; j_gene: TRBJ1-2; abundance: -; CDR3nt: TGTGCCAGCAGCCCTGCCGGGACAGATAACTATGGCTACACCTTC; CDR3aa: CASSPAGTDNYGYTF
d_gene: -; v_gene: TRBV28; j_gene: TRBJ2-1; abundance: -; CDR3nt: TGTGCCAGCAGTTTTAGTACACCCCAACCTAGTGAGCAGTTCTTC; CDR3aa: CASSFSTPQPSEQFF
d_gene: TRBD2; v_gene: TRBV6-5; j_gene: TRBJ2-1; abundance: -; CDR3nt: TGTGCCAGCAGTCAGACTAGCGGGGATTACAATGAGCAGTTCTTC; CDR3aa: CASSQTSGDYNEQFF
d_gene: -; v_gene: TRBV6-5; j_gene: TRBJ1-1; abundance: -; CDR3nt: TGTGCCGGCGAACAGGGCCCGAACACTGAAGCTTTCTTT; CDR3aa: CAGEQGPNTEAFF
d_gene: -; v_gene: TRBV13; j_gene: TRBJ2-7; abundance: few; CDR3nt: TGTGCCAGCAGCCCCCGCGGCGGGGGCATCTACGAGCAGTACTTC; CDR3aa: CASSPRGGGIYEQYF
d_gene: TRBD2; v_gene: TRBV24-1; j_gene: TRBJ2-5; abundance: -; CDR3nt: TGTGCCACCAGTGACCCCGGGACTAGCGGGGGGGAAACCCAGTACTTC; CDR3aa: CATSDPGTSGGETQYF
d_gene: TRBD2; v_gene: TRBV3-1/TRBV3-2; j_gene: TRBJ2-3; abundance: once; CDR3nt: TGTGCCAGCAGCCAAGTTCTGGGACTAGCGCAGTATTTT; CDR3aa: CASSQVLGLAQYF
d_gene: -; v_gene: TRBV19; j_gene: TRBJ1-5; abundance: -; CDR3nt: TGTGCCAGTAGTATTCAAGGGGGCAATCAGCCCCAGCATTTT; CDR3aa: CASSIQGGNQPQHF
d_gene: TRBD1; v_gene: TRBV6-2/TRBV6-3; j_gene: TRBJ2-5; abundance: -; CDR3nt: TGTGCCAGCAGCCCGGGACAGGGTTATAGGGAGACCCAGTACTTC; CDR3aa: CASSPGQGYRETQYF
d_gene: -; v_gene: TRBV5-6; j_gene: TRBJ2-7; abundance: -; CDR3nt: TGTGCCAGCAGCCAGACAGCTTTCTACGAGCAGTACTTC; CDR3aa: CASSQTAFYEQYF
d_gene: -; v_gene: TRBV29-1; j_gene: TRBJ2-7; abundance: once; CDR3nt: TGCAGCGTGCTTAAAAACAGAGATTACGAGCAGTACTTC; CDR3aa: CSVLKNRDYEQYF